These 6 T cell receptor beta chains were sequenced from one sample in a study of glioma-infiltrating T cells. TCR alpha and beta CDR3 regions were amplified from RNA using iRepertoire nested multiplex PCR. TCRdb independently ran MiXCR on the multiplex PCR reads; one entry per CDR3 protein. This sample carries about 110,000 distinct CDR3 sequences, less than 30% of them seen once, and the ten largest clones take under 45%. Sequenced material: glioma tissue, nonneoplastic brain tissue, or PBMCs (not recorded which). The receptor set was obtained from a human donor with low-grade glioma or glioblastoma, undergoing nonglioma brain surgery, or in good health (not recorded which).

This clonotype was counted between two and nine times. The rearrangement links TRBV4-1 to TRBJ2-2, with D maybe TRBD2 (5 bases). The germline V gene encodes CDR1 MGHRA and CDR2 YSYEKL. This CDR3 is 12 amino acids long. V lost 4 bases to trimming and J lost 6 bases, with 6 bases between them. CDR3: CASSPGAGELFF. The CDR3 bases are TGCGCCAGCAGCCCCGGGGCCGGGGAGCTGTTTTTT.

The sample holds many counts of this clonotype. V and J are TRBV24-1 and TRBJ2-3; 8 nucleotides agree with TRBD2. Germline V gene lookup returns CDR1 KGHDR and CDR2 SFDVKD. The junction had 2 bases not matched to a gene; V was cut back by 1 base and J by 0 bases. The CDR3 is 16 amino acids. The DNA for the CDR3 is TGTGCCACCAGTGATTTCTCTAGCGGGAGCACAGATACGCAGTATTTT. Amino acid sequence: CATSDFSSGSTDTQYF.

This clonotype was counted at least ten times. The rearrangement links TRBV7-9 to TRBJ2-5; D is unclear. The CDR3 sequence is 13 residues long. V lost 5 bases, J lost 3 bases, and 10 bases lay in between. Looked up from germline, CDR1 is SEHNR and CDR2 is FQNEAQ (reference sequence). CDR3 nucleotide sequence: TGTGCCAGCAGCCTTAGTGGGGAAGAGACCCAGTACTTC. As protein: CASSLSGEETQYF. Together with reference TRBV7-9 and TRBJ2-5, the CDR3 gives the full variable domain: DTGVSQNPRHKITKRGQNVTFRCDPISEHNRLYWYRQTLGQGPEFLTYFQNEAQLEKSRLLSDRFSAERPKGSFSTLEIQRTEQGDSAMYLCASSLSGEETQYFGPGTRLLVL.

The gene calls are TRBV19 and TRBJ2-3; a possible D gene is TRBD1 (5 bases). The ends were cut back, 4 bases at V and 4 bases at J, with 12 bases in the middle. The CDR3 covers 14 residues. Germline V gene sequence: CDR1 LNHDA, CDR2 SQIVND (reference sequence). Written as DNA, the CDR3 is TGTGCCAGTAGTAACAGGCGGTTTGCAGATACGCAGTATTTT. Its translation: CASSNRRFADTQYF. The whole variable domain, filled in from reference TRBV19 and TRBJ2-3, reads DGGITQSPKYLFRKEGQNVTLSCEQNLNHDAMYWYRQDPGQGLRLIYYSQIVNDFQKGDIAEGYSVSREKKESFPLTVTSAQKNPTAFYLCASSNRRFADTQYFGPGTRLTVL.

As concerns this clonotype: Mismatch with germline at one junction end may stem from a read error. V and J are TRBV6-1 and TRBJ2-3; unclear D gene. Germline assignment: CDR1 MNHNS and CDR2 SASEGT. CDR3 length equals 16 residues. The CDR3 DNA is TGTGCCAGCAGTTCCTCCAGGATGAATACCGGGCATACGCGGTGTTTT. This encodes CASSSSRMNTGHTRCF.

This clonotype was seen many times. The gene calls are TRBV7-3 and TRBJ2-1; D unclear. Between the trimmed V and J ends, which lost 3 bases and 0 bases, there was a span of 12 bases. Germline V lookup: CDR1 SGHTA, CDR2 FQGTGA. The CDR3 loop spans 16 amino acids. CDR3: CASSFVGSSSYNEQFF. As DNA, the CDR3 is TGTGCCAGCAGCTTTGTTGGCAGCAGCTCCTACAATGAGCAGTTCTTC. Full variable domain (outside the CDR3, taken from reference TRBV7-3 and TRBJ2-1): GAGVSQTPSNKVTEKGKYVELRCDPISGHTALYWYRQSLGQGPEFLIYFQGTGAADDSGLPNDRFFAVRPEGSVSTLKIQRTERGDSAVYLCASSFVGSSSYNEQFFGPGTRLTVL.